The clone carrying this TCR beta chain was seen a single time. RNA transcripts provided the template for amplifying TCR beta CDR3 regions. A first-round RT-PCR used HTBI primers, followed by a second-round multiplex PCR. A single record per CDR3 protein comes from TCRdb applying MiXCR to the multiplex PCR reads. This table has tens of thousands of distinct CDR3 sequences, under 65% appearing once. The data are from a study of Graves' ophthalmopathy and Graves' hyperthyroidism. Study-wide context: Before any treatment was given, at initial diagnosis, peripheral blood was collected.

The evidence that diagnosis relied on was clinical symptoms, serum thyroxine, TRAb, thyroid ultrasound and orbital computed tomography. Sequenced sample: peripheral blood. This clonotype originated in an adult man with Graves' ophthalmopathy.

CDR3 sequence reads: CAISPGTEYNEQFF. Here the CDR3 DNA reads TGTGCCATCAGCCCCGGGACAGAGTACAATGAGCAGTTCTTC. The V gene is TRBV10-3, the J gene TRBJ2-1; TRBD1 agrees at 7 bases. From germline, CDR1 is ENHRY and CDR2 SYGVKD. CDR3 length: 14 amino acids. Unmatched junction bases numbered 6, after V lost 6 bases and J lost 4 bases.